This T cell receptor (beta chain) appears in the sequencing data of a study of shared clonotypes between healthy human individuals. V was trimmed by 1 base and J by 10 bases, leaving 14 bases between them. The CDR3 totals 14 residues. Germline V gives CDR1 SGHNT, CDR2 YENEEA. Study-level points and caveats: The study's rarefaction showed incomplete sorted-subset sequencing despite large depth.

Profiling relied on immunoSEQ multiplex PCR, and the TCRdb table lists in-frame clones only, not all of them. The data contain under 2,500,000 clones, approximately 94% of them singletons. As concerns this clone: The antigen remains unidentified.

The sequence was obtained from a man aged 18 to 30 in good health. The V and J genes are TRBV11-3 and TRBJ2-1; weak D call: TRBD2 (6 bases). The sequencing input was naive CD4+ T cells sorted from blood. Described subset: CD45RA+ positively selected. CDR3 region: CASSLGGSGREQFF. Here the CDR3 DNA reads TGTGCCAGCAGCTTAGGGGGTAGCGGAAGGGAGCAGTTCTTC.